The subject of this entry is one T cell receptor (beta chain). Profiled with immunoSEQ multiplex PCR; TCRdb holds only in-frame clones, not every one. The data contain about 170,000 clones, 91% of them singletons. This specimen belongs to a study of control samples from healthy donors and cancer patients. The germline CDR1 and CDR2 sequences are MRHNA and SNTAGT. This CDR3 contains 16 residues. The V and J ends lost 3 bases and 2 bases, in that order; junction bases with no gene match: 3. This chain links TRBV6-4 with TRBJ2-5, with 13 positions matching TRBD2. The sequence was collected from a woman between 25 and 40 years old in good health. The specimen sequenced was blood. The CDR3, as DNA: TGTGCCAGCAGTGAGGGACTAGCGGGAACTCAAGAGACCCAGTACTTC. Amino acid sequence: CASSEGLAGTQETQYF.